This TCR beta chain was captured by sequencing in a study of T-cell memory formation after mild COVID-19. The overall study: The two donors had largely donor-specific TCR clusters. General study points: Several responding clones turned up in pre-infection memory, indicating that cross-reactive memory may have taken part. Clones that got smaller from day 15 to 85 had even CD4/CD8, while clones growing later tipped toward CD4+.

TCRdb re-called the 5' RACE reads with MiXCR, one entry per CDR3 protein. The table has approximately 150,000 distinct CDR3 sequences, about 6.1% seen once. Only a few counts were recorded for this clonotype. Its antigen is as yet unknown. Germline loops: CDR1 SGDLS, CDR2 YYNGEE. With 3 bases removed from V and 2 bases from J, the gap between germline ends came to 11 bases. The CDR3 runs 14 residues. Sequencing input: PBMCs or a T cell subset sorted from them (not recorded which). This receptor was identified in an adult woman who had mild COVID-19 (a few samples of this study predate the infection). Cell type and time point are not known. This chain links TRBV9 with TRBJ2-5; maybe TRBD2 (6 bases). The CDR3 coding sequence is TGTGCCAGCAGCGAACGACTAGGACAAGAGACCCAGTACTTC. Translation: CASSERLGQETQYF.